This TCR beta chain is drawn from a study of shared clonotypes between healthy human individuals. Germline V gene data show CDR1 as LNHDA and CDR2 as SQIVND (reference sequence). The CDR3 covers 13 residues. V lost 5 bases, J lost 7 bases, and 15 bases lay in between. To note about this clone: Its antigen is not identified.

Measured with immunoSEQ multiplex PCR; TCRdb has only the in-frame clones, and not every one. The sample includes about 1.5 million clones, 95% to 99% of them seen just once. Study-wide results and caveats: Sharing across four donors was highest in naive CD4 (around 5%) and lowest in memory CD8 (roughly 0.4%). Researchers sampled blood only, noting tissue repertoires likely differ.

Sequencing was done on a sample of naive CD4+ T cells sorted from blood. Subset meaning: CD45RA+ positively selected. The clonotype was recovered from a man aged 25 to 40 in good health. The gene calls are TRBV19 and TRBJ2-7; D may be TRBD1 (6 bases). CDR3 sequence reads: CASSLGAVGEQYF. DNA for the CDR3: TGTGCCAGTAGTTTGGGGGCAGTCGGGGAGCAGTACTTC.